Listed here is a single T cell receptor beta chain. Which antigen it targets is not known. No qualities accompany the bases; no much larger clone lies one base away. TCRbeta CDR3 regions were amplified from genomic DNA using the immunoSEQ Assay, a bias-controlled multiplex PCR. Per the source publication's procedure: Within the assay, amplification of reference gene primers was used to estimate how many nucleated cells each sample contained. Sequence reads were collapsed and filtered to measure the absolute abundance of every unique TCRbeta CDR3 rearrangement. For each sample, productive Simpson clonality was calculated by taking the square root of Simpson's diversity index across productive rearrangements. The source is immuneACCESS, and TCRdb retained only in-frame sequences with V and J called. Part of the clones is not carried over; for the studies checked, unresolved V genes explain less than half of this, and the remainder is unexplained. The V and J calls and the clone size are those of that table, but D and trimming were determined from the DNA. The sample has around 290,000 clones on record, about 89% of them singletons. The ten largest clones take up less than 9.5% of the sample.

Samples from volunteer blood donors who had recovered from COVID-19 were contributed by a second Seattle source. Whole blood was collected in K2EDTA tubes by collaborating institutions according to the institutions' own protocols. For TCRbeta analysis, collaborators shipped samples as frozen whole blood, isolated PBMCs, or DNA extracted from either of those sample types. This sample is part of a study of blood T cell repertoires in COVID-19 (dated by TCRdb to 2020 to 2022). Looking at the study overall: Samples covering the acute and convalescent phases of COVID-19 were provided by collaborators in the United States, Italy and Spain. HLA class I and class II types, where available, came from metadata supplied by the sample provider rather than from assay-based typing. The dataset comprised deeply sampled blood TCRbeta repertoires from subjects exposed to, actively infected with, or recovered from COVID-19. The sample metadata nearly always contained a de-identified subject ID, COVID-19 status, age in years and sex. The material from the prospective study consisted of cDNA or gDNA derived from T cells, B-cell-depleted T cells, or PBMCs. The repertoires were made available in a free public database intended to serve as a resource for research on the immune response to SARS-CoV-2. The samples were drawn from the first 160 participants of the ongoing ImmuneRACE study and from 1,254 subjects provided by 6 global collaborators.

Overall study outcomes, separate from this receptor: How much clinical and demographic metadata was included differed by source and by participant, and the metadata was provided uncurated.

In the germline V gene, CDR1 corresponds to SGDLS and CDR2 to YYNGEE. The CDR3 runs 14 amino acids, cysteine and phenylalanine included. The read is trimmed to its CDR3 DNA, 42 bases read in frame from base 1. V is reduced by 3 bases and J by 3 bases, leaving a spacing of 13 bases between them. The sample taken for sequencing was peripheral blood. This sequence originates from a woman aged 45-65 years who had recovered from COVID-19. This receptor chain uses TRBV9 and TRBJ2-7; TRBD1 is possibly the D segment (5 matching bases). The CDR3: CASSEKDSFYEQYF. The DNA sequence is TGTGCCAGCAGCGAGAAAGACAGCTTCTACGAGCAGTACTTC.